This TCR beta chain is from a study of beta chain features in type 1 diabetes. The study's findings and limits: No resolution was reached here on whether HLA type influences TCRB rearrangement. High TCR expression in some cells could lead to their over-representation in cDNA sequencing. Moderately but significantly shorter TCRB CDR3s were found in Type 1 diabetes patients in all four CD4+ subsets.

Expressed TCRB transcripts were sequenced because the entire RNA isolate underwent reverse transcription. An average approximately 3.5 million reads came from naive, central memory and regulatory T cell samples. Assay: immunoSEQ multiplex PCR; the TCRdb copy retains only in-frame clones and omits some. The sample holds 680,000 or so clones, around 15% seen once. V lost 2 bases, J lost 3 bases, and 3 bases stayed unmatched. Per the germline V gene, CDR1 is MDHEN and CDR2 is SYDVKM. This CDR3 has 15 amino acids. Comments on this clone: Its target is unknown.

The V and J genes are TRBV28 and TRBJ2-3; 9 nucleotides line up with TRBD1. This receptor was identified in a man between 18 and 29 years old with type 1 diabetes. Sequenced: naive CD4+ T cells from blood. In DNA, the CDR3 is TGTGCCAGCAGTTTAGAACAGGGGGCAACAGATACGCAGTATTTT. Its protein product is CASSLEQGATDTQYF. Combining the CDR3 with reference TRBV28 and TRBJ2-3 gives the whole variable domain DVKVTQSSRYLVKRTGEKVFLECVQDMDHENMFWYRQDPGLGLRLIYFSYDVKMKEKGDIPEGYSVSREKKERFSLILESASTNQTSMYLCASSLEQGATDTQYFGPGTRLTVL.